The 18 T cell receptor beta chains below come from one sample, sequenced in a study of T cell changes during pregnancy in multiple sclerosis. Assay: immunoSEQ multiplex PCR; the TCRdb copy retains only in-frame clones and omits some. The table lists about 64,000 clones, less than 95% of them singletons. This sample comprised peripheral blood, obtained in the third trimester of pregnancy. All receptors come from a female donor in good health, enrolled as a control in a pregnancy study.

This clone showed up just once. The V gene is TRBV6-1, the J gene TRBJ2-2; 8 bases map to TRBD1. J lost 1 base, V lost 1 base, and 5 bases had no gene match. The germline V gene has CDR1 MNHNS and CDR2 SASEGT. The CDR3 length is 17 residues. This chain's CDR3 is CASSEETGTGNTGELFF. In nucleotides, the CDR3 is TGTGCCAGCAGTGAAGAGACCGGGACAGGGAACACCGGGGAGCTGTTTTTT.

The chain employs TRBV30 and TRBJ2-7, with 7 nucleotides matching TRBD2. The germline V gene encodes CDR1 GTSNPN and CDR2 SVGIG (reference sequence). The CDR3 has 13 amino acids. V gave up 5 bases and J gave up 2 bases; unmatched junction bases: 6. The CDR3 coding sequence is TGTGCCTGGGGCCCGGGGGGACCCTACGAGCAGTACTTC. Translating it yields CAWGPGGPYEQYF.

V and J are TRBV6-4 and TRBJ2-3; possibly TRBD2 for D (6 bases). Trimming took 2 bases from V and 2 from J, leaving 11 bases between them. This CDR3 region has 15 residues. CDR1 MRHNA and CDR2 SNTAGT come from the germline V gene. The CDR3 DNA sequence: TGTGCCAGCAGTGACGGGGTAGCGGACACAGATACGCAGTATTTT. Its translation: CASSDGVADTDTQYF.

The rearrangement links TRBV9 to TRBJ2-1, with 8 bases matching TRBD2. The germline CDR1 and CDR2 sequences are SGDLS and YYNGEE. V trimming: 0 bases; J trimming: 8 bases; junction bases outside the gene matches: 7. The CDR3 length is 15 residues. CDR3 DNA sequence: TGTGCCAGCAGCGTAGTCAGCGGGAGTGGGGATGAGCAGTTCTTC. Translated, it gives CASSVVSGSGDEQFF.

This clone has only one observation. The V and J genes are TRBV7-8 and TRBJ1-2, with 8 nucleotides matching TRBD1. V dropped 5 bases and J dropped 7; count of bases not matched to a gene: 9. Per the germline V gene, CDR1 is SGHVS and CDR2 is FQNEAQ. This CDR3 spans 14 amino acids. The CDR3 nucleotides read TGTGCCAGCAGCACCCTGGACAGGGCTAGTGGCTACACCTTC. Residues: CASSTLDRASGYTF.

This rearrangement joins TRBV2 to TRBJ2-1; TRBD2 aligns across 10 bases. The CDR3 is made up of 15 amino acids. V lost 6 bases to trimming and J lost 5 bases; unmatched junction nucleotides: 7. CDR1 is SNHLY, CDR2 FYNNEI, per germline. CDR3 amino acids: CASSQTSGLNNEQFF. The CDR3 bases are TGTGCCAGCAGCCAGACTAGCGGGCTAAACAATGAGCAGTTCTTC.

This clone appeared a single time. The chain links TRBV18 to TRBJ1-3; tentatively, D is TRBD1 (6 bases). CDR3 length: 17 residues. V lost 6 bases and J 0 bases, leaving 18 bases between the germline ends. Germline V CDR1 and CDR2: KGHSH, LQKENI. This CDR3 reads CASSLRPTGSSGNTIYF. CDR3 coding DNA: TGTGCCAGCTCTTTGAGACCGACAGGCAGCTCTGGAAACACCATATATTTT.

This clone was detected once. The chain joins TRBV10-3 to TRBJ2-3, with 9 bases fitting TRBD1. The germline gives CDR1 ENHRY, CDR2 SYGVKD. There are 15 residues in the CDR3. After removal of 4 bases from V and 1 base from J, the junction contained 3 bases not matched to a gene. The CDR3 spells CAISGGQGGTDTQYF. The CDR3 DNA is TGTGCCATCAGTGGGGGACAGGGAGGCACAGATACGCAGTATTTT.

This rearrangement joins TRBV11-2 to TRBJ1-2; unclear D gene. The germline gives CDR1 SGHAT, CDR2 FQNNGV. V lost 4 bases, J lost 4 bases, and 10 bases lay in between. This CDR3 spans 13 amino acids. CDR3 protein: CASSSSLSYGYTF. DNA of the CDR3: TGTGCCAGCAGCTCAAGCCTAAGCTATGGCTACACCTTC.

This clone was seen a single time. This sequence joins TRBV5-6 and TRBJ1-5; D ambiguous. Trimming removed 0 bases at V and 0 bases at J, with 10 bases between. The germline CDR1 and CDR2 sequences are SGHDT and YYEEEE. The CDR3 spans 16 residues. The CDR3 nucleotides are TGTGCCAGCAGCTTGGGAGGGCGCAATAGCAATCAGCCCCAGCATTTT. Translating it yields CASSLGGRNSNQPQHF.

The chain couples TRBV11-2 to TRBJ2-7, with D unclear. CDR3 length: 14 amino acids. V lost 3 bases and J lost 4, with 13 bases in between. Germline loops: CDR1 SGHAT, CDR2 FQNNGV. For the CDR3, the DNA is TGTGCCAGCAGCTTTGGCGTAGCCACTTACGAGCAGTACTTC. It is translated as CASSFGVATYEQYF.

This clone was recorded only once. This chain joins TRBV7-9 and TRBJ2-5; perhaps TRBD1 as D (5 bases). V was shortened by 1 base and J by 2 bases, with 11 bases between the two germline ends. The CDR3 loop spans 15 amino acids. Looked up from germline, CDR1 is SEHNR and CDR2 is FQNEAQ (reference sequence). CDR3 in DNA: TGTGCCAGCAGCTTAGGGTTGGACAATCAAGAGACCCAGTACTTC. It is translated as CASSLGLDNQETQYF. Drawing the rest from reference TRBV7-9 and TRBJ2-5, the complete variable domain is DTGVSQNPRHKITKRGQNVTFRCDPISEHNRLYWYRQTLGQGPEFLTYFQNEAQLEKSRLLSDRFSAERPKGSFSTLEIQRTEQGDSAMYLCASSLGLDNQETQYFGPGTRLLVL.

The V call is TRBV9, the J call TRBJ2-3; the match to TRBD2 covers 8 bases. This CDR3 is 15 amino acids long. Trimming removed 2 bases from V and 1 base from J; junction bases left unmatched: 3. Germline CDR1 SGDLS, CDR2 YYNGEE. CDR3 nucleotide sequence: TGTGCCAGCAGCGTTATGACTAGCGGCACAGATACGCAGTATTTT. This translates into CASSVMTSGTDTQYF.

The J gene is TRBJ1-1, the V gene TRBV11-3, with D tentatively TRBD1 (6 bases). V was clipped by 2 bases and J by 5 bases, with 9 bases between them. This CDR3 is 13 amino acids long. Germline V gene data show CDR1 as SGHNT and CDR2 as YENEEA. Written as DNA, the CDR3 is TGTGCCAGCAGCTTACACAGGGATACTGAAGCTTTCTTT. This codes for CASSLHRDTEAFF.

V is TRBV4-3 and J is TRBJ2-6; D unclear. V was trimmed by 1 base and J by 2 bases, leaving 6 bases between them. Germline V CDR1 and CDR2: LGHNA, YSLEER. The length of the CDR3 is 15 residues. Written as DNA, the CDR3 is TGCGCCAGCAGCCAAGGACTGGCTGGGGCCAACGTCCTGACTTTC. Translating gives CASSQGLAGANVLTF.

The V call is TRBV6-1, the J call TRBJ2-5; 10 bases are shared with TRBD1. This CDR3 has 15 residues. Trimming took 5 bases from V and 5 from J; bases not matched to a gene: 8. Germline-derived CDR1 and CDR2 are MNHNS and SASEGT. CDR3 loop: CASSTGTGASETQYF. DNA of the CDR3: TGTGCCAGCAGTACAGGGACAGGGGCCTCGGAGACCCAGTACTTC.

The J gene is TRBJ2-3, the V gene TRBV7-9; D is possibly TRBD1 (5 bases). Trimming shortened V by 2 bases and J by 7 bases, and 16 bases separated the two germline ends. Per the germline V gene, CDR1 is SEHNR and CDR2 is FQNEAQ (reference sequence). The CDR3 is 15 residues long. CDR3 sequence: CASSLSEGATNTQYF. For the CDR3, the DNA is TGTGCCAGCAGCTTAAGCGAAGGGGCAACAAATACGCAGTATTTT. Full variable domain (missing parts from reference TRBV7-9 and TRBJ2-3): DTGVSQNPRHKITKRGQNVTFRCDPISEHNRLYWYRQTLGQGPEFLTYFQNEAQLEKSRLLSDRFSAERPKGSFSTLEIQRTEQGDSAMYLCASSLSEGATNTQYFGPGTRLTVL.

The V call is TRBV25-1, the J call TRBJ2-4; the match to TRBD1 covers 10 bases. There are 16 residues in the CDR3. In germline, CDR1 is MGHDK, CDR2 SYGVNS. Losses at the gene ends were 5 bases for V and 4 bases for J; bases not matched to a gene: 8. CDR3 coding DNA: TGTGCCAGCAGTTCGCAACCGGGACAGGGGAAAAACATTCAGTACTTC. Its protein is CASSSQPGQGKNIQYF.